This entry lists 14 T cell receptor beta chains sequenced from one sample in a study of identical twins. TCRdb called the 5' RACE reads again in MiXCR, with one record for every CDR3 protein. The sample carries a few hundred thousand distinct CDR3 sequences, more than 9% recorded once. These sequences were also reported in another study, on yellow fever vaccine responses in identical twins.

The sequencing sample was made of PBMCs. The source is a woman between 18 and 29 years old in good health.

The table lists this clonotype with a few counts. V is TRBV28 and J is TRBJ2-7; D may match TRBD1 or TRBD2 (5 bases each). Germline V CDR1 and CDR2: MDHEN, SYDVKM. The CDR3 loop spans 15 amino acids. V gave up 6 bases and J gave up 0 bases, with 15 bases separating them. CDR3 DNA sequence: TGTGCCAGCAGACCTCCGGGACCGGGCTCCTACGAGCAGTACTTC. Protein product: CASRPPGPGSYEQYF.

As DNA, the CDR3 is TGTGCCAGCAGGCGAGTTCCCGGGACAGGGAGGCTGAATGAGCAGTTCTTC. Translation gives CASRRVPGTGRLNEQFF. The chain employs TRBV3-1 and TRBJ2-1; the match to TRBD1 covers 9 bases. V trimming: 6 bases; J trimming: 7 bases; junction bases outside the gene matches: 16. The CDR3 totals 17 residues. CDR1 is LGHDT and CDR2 is YNNKEL in the germline V gene (reference sequence).

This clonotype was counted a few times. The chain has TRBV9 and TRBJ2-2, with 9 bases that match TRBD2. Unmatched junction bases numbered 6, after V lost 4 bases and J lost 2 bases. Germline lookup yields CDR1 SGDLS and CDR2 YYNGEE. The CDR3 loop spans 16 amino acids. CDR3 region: CASSPRGGRNTGELFF. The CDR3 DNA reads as TGTGCCAGCAGCCCGCGGGGGGGACGAAACACCGGGGAGCTGTTTTTT.

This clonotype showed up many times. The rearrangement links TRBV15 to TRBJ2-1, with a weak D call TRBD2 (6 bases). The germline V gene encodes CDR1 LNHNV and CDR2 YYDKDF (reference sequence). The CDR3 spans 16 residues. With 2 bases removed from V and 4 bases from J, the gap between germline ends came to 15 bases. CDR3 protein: CATSRLPGTQYNEQFF. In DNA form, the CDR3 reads TGTGCCACCAGCAGACTGCCGGGGACTCAGTACAATGAGCAGTTCTTC.

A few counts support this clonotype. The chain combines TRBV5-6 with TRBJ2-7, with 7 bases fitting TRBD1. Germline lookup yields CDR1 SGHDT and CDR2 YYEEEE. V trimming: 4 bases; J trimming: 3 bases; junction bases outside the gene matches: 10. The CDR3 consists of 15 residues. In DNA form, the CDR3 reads TGTGCCAGCAGCCCTTCCGGGACAGCCGACTACGAGCAGTACTTC. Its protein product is CASSPSGTADYEQYF.

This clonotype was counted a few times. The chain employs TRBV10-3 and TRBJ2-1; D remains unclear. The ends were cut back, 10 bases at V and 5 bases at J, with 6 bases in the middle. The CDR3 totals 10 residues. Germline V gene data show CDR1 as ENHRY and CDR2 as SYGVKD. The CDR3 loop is CARHHNEQFF. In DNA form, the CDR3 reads TGTGCCAGACACCACAATGAGCAGTTCTTC.

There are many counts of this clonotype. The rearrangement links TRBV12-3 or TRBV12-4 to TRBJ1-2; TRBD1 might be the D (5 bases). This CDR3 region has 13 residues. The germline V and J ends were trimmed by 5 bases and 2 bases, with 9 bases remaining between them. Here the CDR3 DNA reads TGTGCCAGCAGTGGGGACGGAAACTATGGCTACACCTTC. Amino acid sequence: CASSGDGNYGYTF.

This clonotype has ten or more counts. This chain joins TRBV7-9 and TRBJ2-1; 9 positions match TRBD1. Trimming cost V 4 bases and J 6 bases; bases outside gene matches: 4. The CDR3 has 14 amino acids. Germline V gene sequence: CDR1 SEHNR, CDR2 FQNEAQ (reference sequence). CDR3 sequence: CASSYRDRANEQFF. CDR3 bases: TGTGCCAGCAGCTACCGGGACAGGGCCAATGAGCAGTTCTTC.

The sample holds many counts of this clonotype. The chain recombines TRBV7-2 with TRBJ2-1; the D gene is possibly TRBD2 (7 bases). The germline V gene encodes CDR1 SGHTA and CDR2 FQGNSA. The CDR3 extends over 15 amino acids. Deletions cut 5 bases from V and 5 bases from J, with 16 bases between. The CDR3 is CASSPGGGRDNEQFF. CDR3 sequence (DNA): TGTGCCAGCAGCCCAGGCGGGGGCCGGGACAATGAGCAGTTCTTC.

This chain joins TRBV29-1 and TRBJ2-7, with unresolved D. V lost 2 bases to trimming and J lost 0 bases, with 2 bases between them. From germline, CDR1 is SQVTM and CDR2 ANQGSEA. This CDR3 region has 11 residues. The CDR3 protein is CSVEYSYEQYF. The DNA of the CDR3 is TGCAGCGTTGAATACTCCTACGAGCAGTACTTC.

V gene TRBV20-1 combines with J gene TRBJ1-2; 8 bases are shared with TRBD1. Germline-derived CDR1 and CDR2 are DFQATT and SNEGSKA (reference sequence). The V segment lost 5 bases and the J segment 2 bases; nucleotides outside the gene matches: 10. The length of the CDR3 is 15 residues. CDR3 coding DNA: TGCAGTGCTCCCCCGGGCACAGGGGGAAACTATGGCTACACCTTC. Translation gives CSAPPGTGGNYGYTF.

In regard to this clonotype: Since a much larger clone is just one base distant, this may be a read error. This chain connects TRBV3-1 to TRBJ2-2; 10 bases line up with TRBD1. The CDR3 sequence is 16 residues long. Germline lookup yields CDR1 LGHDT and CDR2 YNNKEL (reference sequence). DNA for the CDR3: TGTGCCACCAGCGAAGCGACAGGGGGCTACACCGGGGAGCTGTTTTTT. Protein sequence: CATSEATGGYTGELFF.

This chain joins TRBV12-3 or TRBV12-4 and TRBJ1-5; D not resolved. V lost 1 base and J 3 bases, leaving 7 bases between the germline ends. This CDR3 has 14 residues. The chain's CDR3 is CASSLVQSNQPQHF. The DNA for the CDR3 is TGTGCCAGCAGTTTAGTTCAGTCCAATCAGCCCCAGCATTTT.

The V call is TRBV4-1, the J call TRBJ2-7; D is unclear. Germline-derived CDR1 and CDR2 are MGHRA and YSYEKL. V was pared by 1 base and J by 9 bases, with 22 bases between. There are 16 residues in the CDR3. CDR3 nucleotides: TGCGCCAGCAGCCAAGGTTCAGGACGGACCCTATCGAGGCAGTACTTC. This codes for CASSQGSGRTLSRQYF.